This entry describes one T cell receptor (beta chain). The antigen remains undetermined. This CDR3 contains 15 residues. Trimming removed 4 bases at V and 5 bases at J, with 17 bases between. The germline V gene encodes CDR1 ENHRY and CDR2 SYGVKD. The DNA input per sorted-subset replicate PCR was 150 to 200 ng, corresponding to 25,000 to 30,000 T cell genomes. Only in-frame clones appear in the TCRdb table, and some are missing; sequencing was by immunoSEQ multiplex PCR. In the table there are about 2.4 million clones, over 85% of which are singletons. This sample was taken from a study of shared clonotypes between healthy human individuals. Background on the study: A couple of female and three male donors aged 18 to 49 were enrolled.

Whole-study findings and limits: The study drew on few donors, limiting represented genetic and exposure-history diversity.

The sequence derives from a man in his late teens or twenties in good health. Some clones in this sample may be carry-over from other donors' samples. V is TRBV10-3 and J is TRBJ1-2; D is uncertain. Sequencing input: naive CD4+ T cells from PBMCs. Specified subset: CD45RA+ positively selected. The CDR3 DNA reads as TGTGCCATCAGTGTGGGAGTTGCCACGGTATATGGCTACACCTTC. Its translation: CAISVGVATVYGYTF.